The 15 T cell receptor beta chains below come from one sample, sequenced in a study of blood T cell repertoires in COVID-19. Profiled with immunoSEQ multiplex PCR; TCRdb holds only in-frame clones, not every one. The sample yields roughly 120,000 clones, 82% seen once. Sequenced: peripheral blood. These receptors originate from a man in his 70s with acute or convalescent COVID-19.

V usage is TRBV18 and J usage is TRBJ2-1; 10 nucleotides align to TRBD2. CDR3 length equals 17 residues. Unmatched junction bases numbered 16, after V lost 6 bases and J lost 8 bases. Germline CDR1 KGHSH, CDR2 LQKENI. The CDR3 spells CASSQLAGATFVYEQFF. The DNA of the CDR3 is TGTGCCAGCTCGCAGCTAGCGGGGGCCACCTTTGTCTATGAGCAGTTCTTC.

The chain links TRBV7-2 to TRBJ2-7, with TRBD2 as a possible D gene (5 bases). The CDR3 length is 13 residues. V was clipped by 8 bases and J by 7 bases, with 18 bases between them. Germline CDR1 is SGHTA and CDR2 is FQGNSA. Here the CDR3 reads CASRRLAVREQYF. The DNA of the CDR3 is TGTGCCAGCCGCCGCCTAGCTGTAAGAGAGCAGTACTTC.

V usage is TRBV9 and J usage is TRBJ2-2; TRBD1 might be the D (6 bases). CDR3 length: 17 residues. Deletions cut 3 bases from V and 1 base from J, with 16 bases between. CDR1 is SGDLS, CDR2 YYNGEE, per germline. The CDR3 bases are TGTGCCAGCAGCGGACGGACAGTTTCTTTGAACACCGGGGAGCTGTTTTTT. Translated, it gives CASSGRTVSLNTGELFF.

This clone has a single count. The chain is built from TRBV21-1 and TRBJ1-5; TRBD1 reflects the table's D call only, with no check against the DNA. TRBV21-1 is annotated as a pseudogene. The CDR3 extends over 18 amino acids. For the CDR3, the DNA is TGTGCCAGCAGCAAAGGACCCGACAGTGGGGGCGGCAATCAGCCCCAGCATTTT. Protein: CASSKGPDSGGGNQPQHF.

The chain employs TRBV6-2 or TRBV6-3 and TRBJ2-1, with 8 bases aligning to TRBD1. The V and J ends lost 5 bases and 8 bases, in that order; junction bases with no gene match: 14. CDR1 is MNHEY and CDR2 is SVGEGT in the germline V gene. There are 16 residues in the CDR3. CDR3 bases: TGTGCCAGCAGTGACCCGGGACAGGCCGCGGTCGATGAGCAGTTCTTC. Its translation: CASSDPGQAAVDEQFF.

The chain has TRBV5-6 and TRBJ2-6, with unresolved D. V lost 3 bases and J lost 0, with 10 bases in between. The CDR3 has 16 amino acids. In germline, CDR1 is SGHDT, CDR2 YYEEEE. The CDR3: CASSSGSGSGANVLTF. The CDR3 bases are TGTGCCAGCAGCTCGGGTTCGGGCTCTGGGGCCAACGTCCTGACTTTC.

The chain links TRBV14 to TRBJ2-3; 7 nucleotides align to TRBD1. The V gene's germline CDR1 is SGHDN and CDR2 FVKESK. The CDR3 loop spans 15 amino acids. The trim removed 5 bases at V and 2 bases at J, leaving 7 bases unmatched. The CDR3: CASSDGTDFTDTQYF. Written as DNA, the CDR3 is TGTGCCAGCAGCGATGGGACAGACTTCACAGATACGCAGTATTTT.

The chain joins TRBV13 to TRBJ2-6, with TRBD1 as a possible D gene (5 bases). Germline-derived CDR1 and CDR2 are PRHDT and FYEKMQ (reference sequence). Trimming shortened V by 5 bases and J by 0 bases, and 11 bases separated the two germline ends. The CDR3 length is 16 residues. Here the CDR3 DNA reads TGTGCCAGCAGCCTCGGACACCCCTCTGGGGCCAACGTCCTGACTTTC. This sequence encodes CASSLGHPSGANVLTF.

This chain links TRBV7-9 with TRBJ1-3, with D possibly TRBD1 on 5 matching bases. The CDR3 has 19 amino acids. The ends were cut back, 0 bases at V and 8 bases at J, with 26 bases in the middle. Germline V CDR1 and CDR2: SEHNR, FQNEAQ (reference sequence). CDR3 sequence (DNA): TGTGCCAGCAGCTTAGCGGGGCCAGGAACAGAAGTCGACTTGGACACCATATATTTT. It specifies CASSLAGPGTEVDLDTIYF.

The V call is TRBV27, the J call TRBJ2-3, with D uncertain. This CDR3 contains 14 residues. V was pared by 2 bases and J by 0 bases, with 6 bases between. CDR1 and CDR2 (germline): MNHEY, SMNVEV (reference sequence). Here the CDR3 reads CASSLHGSTDTQYF. CDR3 DNA sequence: TGTGCCAGCAGTTTACACGGGAGCACAGATACGCAGTATTTT.

The chain recombines TRBV5-1 with TRBJ1-2; 9 nucleotides agree with TRBD1. CDR1 SGHRS and CDR2 YFSETQ come from the germline V gene. This CDR3 contains 15 residues. The ends lost 3 bases at V and 4 bases at J; junction bases unmatched: 7. For the CDR3, the DNA is TGCGCCAGCAGCTCCGGACAGGGGCAGGGCTATGGCTACACCTTC. Translated, it gives CASSSGQGQGYGYTF.

Details on this clone: A read error may account for a junction end that differs from germline. The chain has TRBV7-8 and TRBJ1-4; 7 bases line up with TRBD1. The CDR3 contains 14 residues. Germline V gene data show CDR1 as SGHVS and CDR2 as FQNEAQ. CDR3: CASRPGTANDKLFF. DNA for the CDR3: TGTGCCAGCAGGCCCGGGACAGCTAATGACAAACTGTTTTTT.

CDR3: CASSLGEVGALYF. The CDR3 DNA sequence: TGTGCCAGCAGCTTAGGGGAGGTCGGTGCGTTGTACTTC. V and J are TRBV11-3 and TRBJ2-7, with D perhaps matching TRBD2 (6 bases). Per the germline V gene, CDR1 is SGHNT and CDR2 is YENEEA. The CDR3 is made up of 13 amino acids. V gave up 1 base and J gave up 12 bases, with 16 bases separating them.

The V and J genes are TRBV5-1 and TRBJ2-3; D might be TRBD1 (5 bases). The CDR3 sequence is 15 residues long. Looked up from germline, CDR1 is SGHRS and CDR2 is YFSETQ. V was trimmed by 2 bases and J by 0 bases, leaving 10 bases between them. CDR3 sequence reads: CASSLGDFSTDTQYF. The CDR3 DNA reads TGCGCCAGCAGCTTAGGGGATTTTAGCACAGATACGCAGTATTTT.

This chain connects TRBV7-2 to TRBJ2-6; no clear D. The length of the CDR3 is 14 residues. V lost 7 bases and J lost 0, with 7 bases in between. CDR1 and CDR2 (germline): SGHTA, FQGNSA. This CDR3 reads CASNSPSGANVLTF. Here the CDR3 DNA reads TGTGCCAGCAACTCCCCCTCTGGGGCCAACGTCCTGACTTTC. Combining the CDR3 with reference TRBV7-2 and TRBJ2-6 gives the whole variable domain GAGVSQSPSNKVTEKGKDVELRCDPISGHTALYWYRQSLGQGLEFLIYFQGNSAPDKSGLPSDRFSAERTGGSVSTLTIQRTQQEDSAVYLCASNSPSGANVLTFGAGSRLTVL.